These 26 T cell receptor beta chains came from one sample sequenced in a study of neurological immune-mediated disorders. TCRdb used MiXCR to reprocess the 5' RACE reads, holding one entry per CDR3 protein. Among about 45,000 distinct CDR3 sequences listed, around a fifth were seen once. Time point in this sample: technical triplicate 3. Specimen: PBMCs. Receptors originate from a man between 60 and 75 years old with HTLV-1-associated myelopathy (HAM/TSP).

CDR3 protein: CSVYGVTGEGAGELFF. The CDR3 DNA reads as TGCAGCGTATACGGGGTGACAGGGGAAGGGGCCGGGGAGCTGTTTTTT. The chain couples TRBV29-1 to TRBJ2-2; 8 nucleotides agree with TRBD1. This CDR3 spans 16 amino acids. The ends lost 6 bases at V and 6 bases at J; junction bases unmatched: 15. CDR1 is SQVTM, CDR2 ANQGSEA, per germline.

This clonotype was counted at least ten times. V usage is TRBV10-3 and J usage is TRBJ2-7; 8 bases line up with TRBD2. CDR3 length: 14 residues. The germline V gene encodes CDR1 ENHRY and CDR2 SYGVKD. The V segment lost 10 bases and the J segment 4 bases; nucleotides outside the gene matches: 12. The chain's CDR3 is CATRGGADGYEQYF. For the CDR3, the DNA is TGTGCCACCCGGGGGGGCGCCGACGGGTACGAGCAGTACTTC.

The chain is built from TRBV5-1 and TRBJ2-2, with 8 bases aligning to TRBD2. The J segment lost 9 bases and the V segment lost 4 bases, leaving 17 bases of the junction unmatched. CDR1 SGHRS and CDR2 YFSETQ come from the germline V gene. The CDR3 has 17 residues. The CDR3 DNA reads as TGCGCCAGCAGCCCCCCAGCGGGAGATGGGCACTACCGGGAGCTGTTTTTT. It yields the protein CASSPPAGDGHYRELFF. The whole variable domain, remainder taken from reference TRBV5-1 and TRBJ2-2, is KAGVTQTPRYLIKTRGQQVTLSCSPISGHRSVSWYQQTPGQGLQFLFEYFSETQRNKGNFPGRFSGRQFSNSRSEMNVSTLELGDSALYLCASSPPAGDGHYRELFFGEGSRLTVL.

The chain recombines TRBV7-8 with TRBJ2-5, with 8 bases that match TRBD2. The CDR3 spans 15 residues. From germline, CDR1 is SGHVS and CDR2 FQNEAQ. The J segment lost 2 bases and the V segment lost 4 bases, leaving 6 bases of the junction unmatched. The CDR3 region is CASSSSGGRQETQYF. The CDR3 DNA sequence: TGTGCCAGCAGCTCCTCGGGGGGGAGGCAAGAGACCCAGTACTTC.

This clonotype was seen many times. The chain is built from TRBV5-1 and TRBJ2-7; 7 positions agree with TRBD2. Germline CDR1 and CDR2: SGHRS and YFSETQ. The CDR3 length is 17 residues. The V and J ends lost 0 bases and 0 bases, in that order; junction bases with no gene match: 9. The CDR3 loop is CASSLALSGASSYEQYF. The CDR3, as DNA: TGCGCCAGCAGCTTGGCCTTGAGCGGGGCTAGCTCCTACGAGCAGTACTTC. Supplemented by reference TRBV5-1 and TRBJ2-7, the full variable domain reads KAGVTQTPRYLIKTRGQQVTLSCSPISGHRSVSWYQQTPGQGLQFLFEYFSETQRNKGNFPGRFSGRQFSNSRSEMNVSTLELGDSALYLCASSLALSGASSYEQYFGPGTRLTVT.

This clonotype was seen ten or more times. The rearrangement joins TRBV5-1 to TRBJ2-7, with 11 bases fitting TRBD1. Per the germline V gene, CDR1 is SGHRS and CDR2 is YFSETQ. Losses at the gene ends were 4 bases for V and 2 bases for J; bases not matched to a gene: 2. The CDR3 has 14 amino acids. The CDR3 loop is CASSTGQGAYEQYF. The CDR3 bases are TGCGCCAGCAGCACGGGACAGGGGGCCTACGAGCAGTACTTC.

Many counts were recorded for this clonotype. The CDR3 sequence: CASSQGSTGAYSGNTIYF. The CDR3 DNA sequence: TGTGCCAGCAGCCAAGGGTCTACAGGGGCCTACTCTGGAAACACCATATATTTT. The V gene is TRBV4-2, the J gene TRBJ1-3, with TRBD1 matching over 7 bases. Trimming removed 1 base from V and 0 bases from J; junction bases left unmatched: 9. Germline assignment: CDR1 LGHNA and CDR2 YNFKEQ. This CDR3 has 18 residues.

This clonotype was counted at least ten times. The chain recombines TRBV27 with TRBJ2-2; perhaps TRBD2 as D (5 bases). Germline V gene sequence: CDR1 MNHEY, CDR2 SMNVEV (reference sequence). This CDR3 region has 14 residues. Trimming cost V 5 bases and J 0 bases, with 7 bases left between them. The CDR3 spells CASSPTTNTGELFF. For the CDR3, the DNA is TGTGCCAGCAGTCCGACTACGAACACCGGGGAGCTGTTTTTT.

The chain employs TRBV5-1 and TRBJ2-1; TRBD2 matches 8 bases. Germline V gives CDR1 SGHRS, CDR2 YFSETQ. The CDR3 is 16 amino acids. V dropped 4 bases and J dropped 8; count of bases not matched to a gene: 14. DNA for the CDR3: TGCGCCAGCAGCATGTTGACTAGCGTTGGTAAGGATGAGCAGTTCTTC. The encoded protein is CASSMLTSVGKDEQFF.

This clonotype appeared many times. V usage is TRBV2 and J usage is TRBJ2-1, with D uncertain. CDR1 and CDR2 (germline): SNHLY, FYNNEI. V dropped 0 bases and J dropped 7 bases, with 10 bases sitting between them. This CDR3 contains 14 residues. The CDR3 DNA sequence: TGTGCCAGCAGTGAAGCGGTGAGCCTAAATGAGCAGTTCTTC. Encoded protein: CASSEAVSLNEQFF.

This clonotype appeared many times. V and J are TRBV12-3 or TRBV12-4 and TRBJ2-3, with D unclear. Between the trimmed V and J ends, which lost 0 bases and 1 base, there was a span of 2 bases. The CDR3 runs 13 residues. CDR3 sequence: CASSLAGTDTQYF. Written as DNA, the CDR3 is TGTGCCAGCAGTTTAGCGGGCACAGATACGCAGTATTTT.

This clonotype was seen ten or more times. This chain uses TRBV3-1 with TRBJ2-2, with 12 positions matching TRBD2. This CDR3 spans 17 amino acids. Germline V gene lookup returns CDR1 LGHDT and CDR2 YNNKEL (reference sequence). V was clipped by 4 bases and J by 1 base; unmatched bases: 4. This chain's CDR3 is CASSPSGLAGNTGELFF. The DNA for the CDR3 is TGTGCCAGCAGCCCCTCGGGACTAGCGGGGAACACCGGGGAGCTGTTTTTT.

The sample holds many counts of this clonotype. V gene TRBV6-5 combines with J gene TRBJ1-2; D not certain. The CDR3 has 14 amino acids. Trimming shortened V by 6 bases and J by 3 bases, and 14 bases separated the two germline ends. Germline assignment: CDR1 MNHEY and CDR2 SVGAGI. The CDR3 region has the DNA TGTGCCAGCAGAAAGGAGGGATTATACTATGGCTACACCTTC. Its translation: CASRKEGLYYGYTF.

This rearrangement joins TRBV18 to TRBJ2-3; no firm D call. V was pared by 0 bases and J by 2 bases, with 3 bases between. This CDR3 is built from 13 residues. The germline V gene has CDR1 KGHSH and CDR2 LQKENI. Here the CDR3 reads CASSPPNTDTQYF. The CDR3 bases are TGTGCCAGCTCACCACCGAACACAGATACGCAGTATTTT.

This clonotype was seen ten or more times. The V and J genes are TRBV7-2 and TRBJ2-3; 9 positions match TRBD2. Germline trimming cut 2 bases from V and 9 bases from J; bases unmatched to any gene: 6. The CDR3 has 14 amino acids. The germline CDR1 and CDR2 sequences are SGHTA and FQGNSA. CDR3 DNA: TGTGCCAGCAGCTTAAATAGCGGGAGAGAAACGCAGTATTTT. It specifies CASSLNSGRETQYF.

This clonotype was recorded at least ten times. The chain combines TRBV20-1 with TRBJ2-3, with 7 bases identical to TRBD2. The J segment lost 0 bases and the V segment lost 3 bases, leaving 6 bases of the junction unmatched. From germline, CDR1 is DFQATT and CDR2 SNEGSKA (reference sequence). The CDR3 has 15 residues. As DNA, the CDR3 is TGCAGTGCTAGTGGGCTAGCGGATAGCACAGATACGCAGTATTTT. It translates to CSASGLADSTDTQYF.

There are many counts of this clonotype. The chain uses TRBV15 and TRBJ2-6, with D possibly being TRBD2 (6 bases). The CDR3 runs to 19 residues. Germline V gives CDR1 LNHNV, CDR2 YYDKDF (reference sequence). V shed 1 base and J shed 2 bases, with 18 bases lying between them. Here the CDR3 reads CATSRARLEQIPGANVLTF. The CDR3 nucleotides read TGTGCCACCAGCAGAGCTCGACTAGAGCAAATTCCTGGGGCCAACGTCCTGACTTTC. Combining the CDR3 with reference TRBV15 and TRBJ2-6 gives the whole variable domain DAMVIQNPRYQVTQFGKPVTLSCSQTLNHNVMYWYQQKSSQAPKLLFHYYDKDFNNEADTPDNFQSRRPNTSFCFLDIRSPGLGDTAMYLCATSRARLEQIPGANVLTFGAGSRLTVL.

This clonotype was picked up many times. V and J are TRBV5-1 and TRBJ2-1, with D perhaps TRBD2 (5 bases). Germline values: CDR1 SGHRS, CDR2 YFSETQ. The CDR3 covers 12 residues. The V gene lost 5 bases and the J gene lost 6 bases, with 9 bases spanning the gap. The CDR3 DNA follows: TGCGCCAGCAGGGTAGGGAGCAATGAGCAGTTCTTC. Translated: CASRVGSNEQFF.

This clonotype was counted ten times or more. The rearrangement uses TRBV6-2 or TRBV6-3 and TRBJ2-7, with TRBD2 matching 7 bases. Germline-derived CDR1 and CDR2 are MNHEY and SVGEGT. This CDR3 has 14 residues. V was clipped by 8 bases and J by 4 bases; unmatched bases: 11. The CDR3 sequence is CASLPGSGIYEQYF. As DNA, the CDR3 is TGTGCCAGCCTGCCGGGGAGCGGGATTTACGAGCAGTACTTC.

Many counts were recorded for this clonotype. The chain links TRBV20-1 to TRBJ1-3, with D possibly matching TRBD1 (6 bases). Trimming stripped 1 base from V and 3 bases from J, with 13 bases between. The CDR3 is 15 residues long. Germline CDR1 and CDR2: DFQATT and SNEGSKA (reference sequence). CDR3 sequence reads: CSARGRTGSGNTIYF. The CDR3 DNA is TGCAGTGCTAGAGGACGTACAGGGAGTGGAAACACCATATATTTT.

A few counts support this clonotype. The CDR3 nucleotides are TGTGCCAGTAGTTCGGGTGTAAACTCCTACAATGAGCAGTTCTTC. It specifies CASSSGVNSYNEQFF. The chain couples TRBV19 to TRBJ2-1; no firm D call. Germline V gives CDR1 LNHDA, CDR2 SQIVND (reference sequence). The CDR3 loop spans 15 amino acids. The V gene lost 5 bases and the J gene lost 0 bases, with 11 bases spanning the gap.

The rearrangement uses TRBV28 and TRBJ2-1; TRBD2 agrees at 8 bases. Per germline, CDR1 MDHEN and CDR2 SYDVKM. The CDR3 has 12 residues. Trimming cost V 8 bases and J 14 bases; bases outside gene matches: 11. This CDR3 reads CASREGPSVEFF. The CDR3 DNA follows: TGTGCCAGCCGGGAGGGGCCCTCGGTTGAGTTCTTC.

The genes are TRBV20-1 and TRBJ2-7, with TRBD2 matching 7 bases. The V gene end was trimmed by 8 bases and the J gene end by 0 bases; junction bases not matched to a gene: 10. The CDR3 spans 14 residues. Germline values: CDR1 DFQATT, CDR2 SNEGSKA (reference sequence). CDR3 sequence reads: CSSIDSGGSYEQYF. The CDR3 nucleotides are TGCAGTTCTATAGATTCGGGGGGCTCCTACGAGCAGTACTTC.

In this sample, this clonotype turned up many times. J is TRBJ1-1 and V is TRBV6-5, with D maybe TRBD1 (5 bases). From germline, CDR1 is MNHEY and CDR2 SVGAGI. The CDR3 contains 14 residues. V lost 8 bases, J lost 2 bases, and 15 bases lay in between. The CDR3 loop is CASHWGTTNTEAFF. In nucleotides, the CDR3 is TGTGCCAGCCATTGGGGGACGACAAACACTGAAGCTTTCTTT.

This clonotype came up many times. This chain links TRBV20-1 with TRBJ2-7, with TRBD2 identical over 7 bases. Germline CDR1 is DFQATT and CDR2 is SNEGSKA (reference sequence). The CDR3 totals 16 residues. V shed 3 bases and J 0 bases; nucleotides not matched to a gene: 11. The CDR3 DNA follows: TGCAGTGCTAGCCCCCAAAGAGGCGGGAGCTCCTACGAGCAGTACTTC. This translates into CSASPQRGGSSYEQYF.

The gene calls are TRBV6-2 or TRBV6-3 and TRBJ2-7; no definite D call. Per germline, CDR1 MNHEY and CDR2 SVGEGT. The CDR3 has 14 amino acids. V was trimmed by 6 bases and J by 1 base, leaving 13 bases between them. The CDR3: CASSQVGESYEQYF. CDR3 bases: TGTGCCAGCAGCCAGGTTGGAGAATCCTACGAGCAGTACTTC.